The following is a T cell receptor (beta chain) sequence with its context. The V end lost 0 bases, the J end lost 7 bases, and 19 bases lay between the germline ends. The CDR3 has 17 amino acids. Per germline, CDR1 LGHNA and CDR2 YSLEER. Clones were sequenced by immunoSEQ multiplex PCR, and TCRdb holds only the in-frame ones, with some missing. The sample yields about 160,000 clones, 84% seen once. These data originate in a study of blood T cell repertoires in COVID-19. The clonotype comes from an elderly woman with acute or convalescent COVID-19. Material for sequencing was peripheral blood. V usage is TRBV4-3 and J usage is TRBJ2-1; D possibly corresponds to TRBD2 (6 bases). The CDR3 DNA sequence: TGCGCCAGCAGCCAAGAATGGGCTCGGCGGGGCGGGAATGAGCAGTTCTTC. Translation: CASSQEWARRGGNEQFF.